One and the same sample provided the 20 T cell receptor beta chains below, sequenced in a study of OX40 agonist ivuxolimab in advanced cancers. Produced via immunoSEQ multiplex PCR; TCRdb's table is partial and in-frame only. In the table there are around 63,000 clones, around nine tenths of which are singletons. The sample in question was CD4+ or CD8+ T cells sorted from blood, obtained in a trial of the OX40 agonist ivuxolimab. The receptor set was obtained from an adult with an advanced solid tumor such as melanoma, head and neck, liver or kidney cancer.

The chain carries TRBV6-4 and TRBJ2-1, with a weak D call TRBD2 (6 bases). CDR3 length: 14 residues. Trimming stripped 5 bases from V and 9 bases from J, with 17 bases between. The germline V gene encodes CDR1 MRHNA and CDR2 SNTAGT. The CDR3 loop is CASSNGSPGGEQFF. The CDR3 nucleotides read TGTGCCAGCAGTAACGGGAGCCCCGGGGGTGAGCAGTTCTTC.

The chain joins TRBV14 to TRBJ2-1; 8 bases map to TRBD1. The CDR3 is 14 amino acids. The germline V gene encodes CDR1 SGHDN and CDR2 FVKESK. The V gene end was trimmed by 2 bases and the J gene end by 9 bases; junction bases not matched to a gene: 6. CDR3 in DNA: TGTGCCAGCAGCCAAAGGACAGGGAATGGTGAGCAGTTCTTC. This codes for CASSQRTGNGEQFF.

This chain links TRBV6-5 with TRBJ1-2; D call uncertain. Trimming cost V 2 bases and J 6 bases, with 10 bases left between them. Germline V gene lookup returns CDR1 MNHEY and CDR2 SVGAGI. CDR3 length equals 13 residues. The chain's CDR3 is CASSYGPENGYTF. The CDR3 region has the DNA TGTGCCAGCAGTTACGGGCCAGAAAATGGCTACACCTTC.

V and J are TRBV15 and TRBJ2-1, with 13 nucleotides matching TRBD2. This CDR3 has 19 residues. Germline values: CDR1 LNHNV, CDR2 YYDKDF (reference sequence). After removal of 3 bases from V and 0 bases from J, the junction contained 8 bases not matched to a gene. This CDR3 is CATSSQLAGGLSSYNEQFF. The CDR3 DNA reads as TGTGCCACCAGCAGCCAACTAGCGGGGGGGCTAAGCTCCTACAATGAGCAGTTCTTC.

V gene TRBV6-6 combines with J gene TRBJ1-1; no clear D gene. There are 13 residues in the CDR3. V gave up 2 bases and J gave up 4 bases, with 8 bases separating them. CDR1 is MNHNY and CDR2 is SVGAGI in the germline V gene (reference sequence). CDR3 nucleotides: TGTGCCAGCAGTTACGACGGGTTCACTGAAGCTTTCTTT. Protein: CASSYDGFTEAFF.

V is TRBV18 and J is TRBJ1-1, with D perhaps TRBD1 (5 bases). The CDR3 spans 16 residues. Trimming shortened V by 2 bases and J by 2 bases, and 15 bases separated the two germline ends. From germline, CDR1 is KGHSH and CDR2 LQKENI. CDR3 region: CASSPDLSGVNTEAFF. The CDR3 DNA sequence: TGTGCCAGCTCACCAGACCTATCGGGGGTTAACACTGAAGCTTTCTTT.

V usage is TRBV19 and J usage is TRBJ2-3; D could derive from TRBD1 or TRBD2 (6 bases each). Trimming shortened V by 4 bases and J by 5 bases, and 16 bases separated the two germline ends. The CDR3 extends over 15 amino acids. Germline CDR1 reads LNHDA; CDR2 reads SQIVND (reference sequence). The CDR3 loop reads CASSRDGGEGDTQYF. The CDR3 DNA reads TGTGCCAGTAGTAGGGACGGGGGCGAGGGAGATACGCAGTATTTT.

J is TRBJ1-4 and V is TRBV18, with D possibly matching TRBD1 (6 bases). The CDR3 has 15 amino acids. Looked up from germline, CDR1 is KGHSH and CDR2 is LQKENI. V dropped 0 bases and J dropped 8 bases, with 13 bases sitting between them. CDR3 nucleotide sequence: TGTGCCAGCTCACCACCCGGACAGACGGGGGAAAAACTGTTTTTT. This gives the protein CASSPPGQTGEKLFF.

The chain couples TRBV6-5 to TRBJ1-5; D unclear. Germline CDR1 is MNHEY and CDR2 is SVGAGI. Trimming shortened V by 6 bases and J by 0 bases, and 9 bases separated the two germline ends. The CDR3 length is 14 residues. In DNA, the CDR3 is TGTGCCAGCAGGGGCTCTCGTAGCAATCAGCCCCAGCATTTT. It codes for CASRGSRSNQPQHF.

The CDR3 loop is CASGGFHEQYF. CDR3 nucleotides: TGTGCCAGTGGGGGGTTCCACGAGCAGTACTTC. The chain has TRBV11-2 and TRBJ2-7; weak D call: TRBD2 (6 bases). Trimming took 9 bases from V and 5 from J, leaving 11 bases between them. This CDR3 region has 11 residues. CDR1 and CDR2 from the germline V gene are SGHAT and FQNNGV.

J is TRBJ2-3 and V is TRBV7-7, with D perhaps TRBD2 (5 bases). This CDR3 has 15 amino acids. The V end was cut by 2 bases, the J end by 0 bases, with 9 bases between. CDR1 and CDR2 (germline): SSHAT, FNYEAQ (reference sequence). CDR3 coding DNA: TGTGCCAGCAGCTTAACTAGTTCTAGCACAGATACGCAGTATTTT. Its protein product is CASSLTSSSTDTQYF.

V is TRBV30 and J is TRBJ1-3; 7 bases are shared with TRBD1. The CDR3 loop spans 14 amino acids. V was pared by 3 bases and J by 3 bases, with 5 bases of the junction left unmatched. The germline CDR1 and CDR2 sequences are GTSNPN and SVGIG (reference sequence). CDR3 sequence reads: CAWSRQGFGNTIYF. DNA of the CDR3: TGTGCCTGGAGCCGACAGGGTTTTGGAAACACCATATATTTT.

CDR3 region: CASSPGLFGAEAFF. As DNA, the CDR3 is TGTGCCAGCAGTCCCGGCCTCTTTGGAGCTGAAGCTTTCTTT. The chain is built from TRBV6-5 and TRBJ1-1; D gene uncertain. V dropped 5 bases and J dropped 6 bases, with 16 bases sitting between them. There are 14 residues in the CDR3. Germline V lookup: CDR1 MNHEY, CDR2 SVGAGI.

Written as DNA, the CDR3 is TGCGCCAGCCGGTCGGACCTCTCTGGAGGGGACACTGAAGCTTTCTTT. This gives the protein CASRSDLSGGDTEAFF. The chain carries TRBV10-2 and TRBJ1-1; D perhaps matches TRBD1 (5 bases). Germline V gives CDR1 WSHSY, CDR2 SAAADI. The CDR3 totals 16 residues. Trimming left V 8 bases short and J 3 bases short, with 22 bases between.

The chain recombines TRBV5-1 with TRBJ1-3; no clear D. Germline V gives CDR1 SGHRS, CDR2 YFSETQ. Trimming took off 1 base at V and 1 base at J, with 9 bases between the two ends. The CDR3 is 15 amino acids. CDR3 amino acids: CASSLLTASGNTIYF. Here the CDR3 DNA reads TGCGCCAGCAGCTTGCTAACGGCATCTGGAAACACCATATATTTT.

The rearrangement links TRBV18 to TRBJ1-5; the D is unclear. The CDR3 has 15 amino acids. The germline CDR1 and CDR2 sequences are KGHSH and LQKENI. Trimming pared 1 base from V and 2 bases from J, leaving 9 bases between. The CDR3 bases are TGTGCCAGCTCACCACTCGGCTCCCGCAATCAGCCCCAGCATTTT. The encoded protein is CASSPLGSRNQPQHF.

With regard to this clone: The junction does not match germline at one end; this may be a read error. This sequence joins TRBV4-1 and TRBJ2-5; TRBD2 matches at 10 bases. CDR1 is MGHRA, CDR2 YSYEKL, per germline. This CDR3 has 14 residues. CDR3 bases: TGCGCCGGCAGCCAAGGGGGTAGCGGGGGGCCTCAGTACTTC. Amino acid sequence: CAGSQGGSGGPQYF.

About this clone itself: An end of the junction does not agree with germline; a read error may underlie this. This chain joins TRBV7-7 and TRBJ2-1, with 7 bases that match TRBD2. Germline assignment: CDR1 SSHAT and CDR2 FNYEAQ (reference sequence). The CDR3 loop spans 19 amino acids. The CDR3 is CASSFPHQGTREGSDEQFF. CDR3 in DNA: TGTGCTAGCAGCTTCCCACACCAGGGTACTAGGGAGGGATCGGATGAGCAGTTCTTC.

V and J are TRBV7-2 and TRBJ1-5, with D unresolved. The CDR3 spans 13 residues. The germline CDR1 and CDR2 sequences are SGHTA and FQGNSA. Trimming pared 5 bases from V and 0 bases from J, leaving 5 bases between. The CDR3 sequence: CASSPNSNQPQHF. The CDR3 coding sequence is TGTGCCAGCAGCCCAAATAGCAATCAGCCCCAGCATTTT.

The rearrangement uses TRBV7-2 and TRBJ2-1; 9 positions match TRBD2. CDR1 SGHTA and CDR2 FQGNSA come from the germline V gene. The CDR3 is 15 amino acids. Trimming at V came to 4 bases and at J to 9 bases, leaving 10 bases not matched to a gene. The CDR3 spells CASSYRAGGRGEQFF. The CDR3 DNA sequence: TGTGCCAGCAGCTACAGAGCGGGGGGCCGGGGTGAGCAGTTCTTC.